This T cell receptor (beta chain) was recovered during a study of CD8+CD57+ T cells in acquired aplastic anemia. CDR3 and TCR beta VDJ profiling relied on genomic DNA as the template. TCRdb re-called the reads with MiXCR, one entry per CDR3 protein. Here the sample spans 200,000 to 250,000 distinct CDR3 sequences, around 45% being singletons. Germline values: CDR1 SEHNR, CDR2 FQNEAQ (reference sequence). There are 13 residues in the CDR3. Sequencing involved patients with CD8+CD57+ cell expansion previously shown by flow cytometry. Each patient carried a diagnosis of severe acquired aplastic anemia. In this sample, this clonotype turned up many times. The junction and the germline gene differ at one end; a read error may be behind it.

This sequence joins TRBV7-9 and TRBJ1-1; D is unresolved. Sequences were obtained from sorted CD4+, CD8+, or CD8+CD57+ T cells (not recorded which) from PBMCs. The source is a human donor with aplastic anemia. The chain's CDR3 is CASSLAGNTEAFF. In nucleotides, the CDR3 is TGCGCCAGCAGCTTGGCAGGGAACACTGAAGCTTTCTTT.